This T cell receptor (beta chain) comes out of a study of cytomegalovirus exposure and HLA in healthy donors. Study as a whole: The same platform used for the approximately 670 first-cohort repertoires was also used for the approximately 120 validation repertoires, as a later analysis reported.

Some clones are missing from TCRdb's copy, which holds only in-frame ones; the method was immunoSEQ multiplex PCR. In the table there are about 79,000 clones, 80% to 95% of which are singletons. General study points: Rare TCR sequences predominated, though certain public TCRs were found in many donors. TCR clusters originating in the first cohort tended to co-occur in the 120 validation repertoires, according to a later analysis.

On this clone itself: The antigen is not known.

The trim removed 1 base at V and 2 bases at J, leaving 10 bases unmatched. The germline V gene encodes CDR1 LNHDA and CDR2 SQIVND (reference sequence). The CDR3 has 20 amino acids. Separation from the approximately 720-subject first cohort characterized the roughly 120-subject validation cohort, to which the donors belonged. Sequencing used PBMCs. The chain combines TRBV19 with TRBJ2-4; 14 bases are a match to TRBD2. This TCR was sampled from a young woman in good health and CMV-seronegative. CDR3 in amino acids: CASSIVSGLAGAGTKNIQYF. The CDR3 region has the DNA TGTGCCAGTAGTATAGTATCGGGACTAGCGGGAGCGGGAACCAAAAACATTCAGTACTTC.